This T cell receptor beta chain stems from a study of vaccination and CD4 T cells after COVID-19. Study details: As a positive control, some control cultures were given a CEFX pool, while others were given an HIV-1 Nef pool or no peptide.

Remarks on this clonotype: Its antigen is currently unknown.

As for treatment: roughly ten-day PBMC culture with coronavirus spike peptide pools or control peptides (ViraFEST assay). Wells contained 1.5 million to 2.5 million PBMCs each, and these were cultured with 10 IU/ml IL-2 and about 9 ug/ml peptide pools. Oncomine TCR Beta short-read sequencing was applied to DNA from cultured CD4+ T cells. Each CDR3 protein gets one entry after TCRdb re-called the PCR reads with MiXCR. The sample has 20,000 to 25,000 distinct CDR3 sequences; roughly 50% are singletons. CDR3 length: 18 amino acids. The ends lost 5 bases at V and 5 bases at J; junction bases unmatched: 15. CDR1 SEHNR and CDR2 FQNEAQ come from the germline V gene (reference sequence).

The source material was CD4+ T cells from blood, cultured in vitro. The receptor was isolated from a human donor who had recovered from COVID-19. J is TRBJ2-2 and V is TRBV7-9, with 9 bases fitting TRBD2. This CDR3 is CASSPEGLAGLYTGELFF. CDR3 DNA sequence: TGTGCCAGCAGCCCCGAGGGCCTAGCGGGACTATATACCGGGGAGCTGTTTTTT.